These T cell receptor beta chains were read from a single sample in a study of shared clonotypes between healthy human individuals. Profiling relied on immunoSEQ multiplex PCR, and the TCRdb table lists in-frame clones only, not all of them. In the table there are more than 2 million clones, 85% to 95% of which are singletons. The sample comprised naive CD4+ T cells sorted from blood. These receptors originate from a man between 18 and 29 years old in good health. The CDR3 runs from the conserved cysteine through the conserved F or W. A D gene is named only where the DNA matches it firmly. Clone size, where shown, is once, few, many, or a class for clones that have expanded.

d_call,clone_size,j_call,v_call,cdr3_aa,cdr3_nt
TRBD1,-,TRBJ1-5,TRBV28,CASSSGTGLKRNQPQHF,TGTGCCAGCAGTTCCGGGACAGGGTTGAAAAGAAATCAGCCCCAGCATTTT
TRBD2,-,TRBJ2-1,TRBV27,CASSLTSGGRFNEQFF,TGTGCCAGCAGTTTGACTAGCGGGGGTAGGTTTAATGAGCAGTTCTTC
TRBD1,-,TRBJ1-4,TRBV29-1,CSVRITGGANEKLFF,TGCAGCGTCCGGATAACAGGGGGAGCTAATGAAAAACTGTTTTTT
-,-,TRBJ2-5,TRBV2,CASSEGGTQYF,TGTGCCAGCAGTGAAGGGGGGACCCAGTACTTC
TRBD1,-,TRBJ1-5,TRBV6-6,CAGGQGANQPQHF,TGTGCCGGGGGACAGGGGGCGAATCAGCCCCAGCATTTT
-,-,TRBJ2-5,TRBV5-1,CASSPKGETQYF,TGCGCCAGCAGTCCGAAGGGGGAGACCCAGTACTTC
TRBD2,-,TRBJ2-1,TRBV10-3,CAISAGENEQFF,TGTGCCATCAGCGCGGGAGAAAATGAGCAGTTCTTC
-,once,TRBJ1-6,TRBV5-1,CASSRDSYNSPLHF,TGCGCCAGCAGCCGGGACTCCTATAATTCACCCCTCCACTTT
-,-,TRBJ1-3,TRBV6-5,CASSYGPGASGNTIYF,TGTGCCAGCAGTTACGGGCCGGGGGCCTCTGGAAACACCATATATTTT
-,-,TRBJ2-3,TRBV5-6,CASSSGPLTDTQYF,TGTGCCAGCAGCTCGGGACCCCTCACAGATACGCAGTATTTT
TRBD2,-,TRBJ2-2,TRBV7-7,CASSGTSAGGELFF,TGTGCTAGCAGCGGGACTTCCGCTGGCGGGGAGCTGTTTTTT
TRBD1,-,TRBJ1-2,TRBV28,CASSSSPGQGAPNYGYTF,TGTGCCAGCAGTTCTAGTCCGGGACAGGGGGCCCCGAACTATGGCTACACCTTC
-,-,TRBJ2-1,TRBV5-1,CASSKNPGQSLNEQFF,TGCGCCAGCTCGAAGAATCCGGGTCAGAGTCTAAATGAGCAGTTCTTC
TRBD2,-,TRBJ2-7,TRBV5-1,CASRRGTSAYEQYF,TGCGCCAGCCGCCGGGGGACTAGCGCCTACGAGCAGTACTTC
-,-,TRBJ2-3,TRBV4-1,CASSQDRAGDSTDTQYF,TGCGCCAGCAGCCAAGATAGGGCAGGGGATAGCACAGATACGCAGTATTTT
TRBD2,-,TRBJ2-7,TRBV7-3,CASSPSGLATRDEQYF,TGTGCCAGCAGCCCCTCGGGACTAGCGACCAGGGACGAGCAGTACTTC
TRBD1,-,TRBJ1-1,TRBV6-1,CASKGQGVVEAFF,TGTGCCAGCAAGGGGCAGGGGGTCGTCGAAGCTTTCTTT
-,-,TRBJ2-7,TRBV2,CASSGAERGIYEQYF,TGTGCCAGCAGTGGGGCGGAGAGGGGGATCTACGAGCAGTACTTC
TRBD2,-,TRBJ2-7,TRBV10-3,CASLAGANYEQYF,TGTGCCAGTCTAGCGGGGGCAAACTACGAGCAGTACTTC
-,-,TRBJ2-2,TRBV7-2,CASSLNWDIGELFF,TGTGCCAGCAGCTTAAATTGGGATATCGGGGAGCTGTTTTTT
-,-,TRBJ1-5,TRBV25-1,CASSESGFQWPQHF,TGTGCCAGCAGTGAATCAGGATTCCAATGGCCCCAGCATTTT
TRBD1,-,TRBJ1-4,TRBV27,CASSLDRGSEKLFF,TGTGCCAGCAGTTTAGACAGGGGGAGCGAAAAACTGTTTTTT
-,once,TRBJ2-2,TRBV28,CASSLSSGSGTGELFF,TGTGCCAGCAGTTTATCCTCGGGCTCGGGCACCGGGGAGCTGTTTTTT
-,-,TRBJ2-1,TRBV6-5,CASSQSNEQFF,TGTGCCAGCAGTCAAAGCAATGAGCAGTTCTTC
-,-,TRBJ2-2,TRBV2,CASSEGRSTGELFF,TGTGCCAGCAGTGAGGGGAGATCCACCGGGGAGCTGTTTTTT
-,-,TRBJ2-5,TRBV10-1,CASSESRAGQETQYF,TGCGCCAGCAGTGAGTCGAGAGCGGGCCAAGAGACCCAGTACTTC
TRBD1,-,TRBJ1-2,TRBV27,CASRLTGQGFHGYTF,TGTGCCAGCAGATTGACGGGACAGGGCTTCCATGGCTACACCTTC
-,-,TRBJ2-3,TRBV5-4,CASRAMGDARGTDTQYF,TGTGCCAGCAGAGCGATGGGGGACGCCAGAGGCACAGATACGCAGTATTTT
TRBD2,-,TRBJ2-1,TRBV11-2,CASSRPSGSGNEQFF,TGTGCCAGCAGCCGGCCTAGCGGGAGCGGCAATGAGCAGTTCTTC
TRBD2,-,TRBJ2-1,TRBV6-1,CASLKRGLYNEQFF,TGTGCCAGCCTAAAGCGGGGACTCTACAATGAGCAGTTCTTC
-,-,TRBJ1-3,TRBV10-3,CAISPGQGNGNTIYF,TGTGCCATCAGCCCAGGTCAGGGGAACGGAAACACCATATATTTT
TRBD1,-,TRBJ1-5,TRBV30,CAWSVGDRGRQPQHF,TGTGCCTGGAGTGTAGGGGACAGGGGTAGGCAGCCCCAGCATTTT
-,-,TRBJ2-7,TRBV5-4,CASSFPSSYEQYF,TGTGCCAGCAGCTTTCCAAGCTCCTACGAGCAGTACTTC
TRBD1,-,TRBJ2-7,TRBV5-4,CASSQETGEFTYEQYF,TGCGCCAGCAGCCAAGAGACAGGGGAGTTCACCTACGAGCAGTACTTC
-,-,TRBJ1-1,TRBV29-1,CSVERQGYGLNTEAFF,TGCAGCGTTGAACGGCAGGGCTACGGGTTGAACACTGAAGCTTTCTTT
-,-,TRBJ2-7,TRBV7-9,CASSFGRQSYEQYF,TGTGCCAGCAGCTTCGGCAGACAGTCCTACGAGCAGTACTTC
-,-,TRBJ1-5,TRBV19,CALSVDFGRGNKYSNQPQHF,TGTGCCCTCTCCGTAGATTTCGGACGGGGAAATAAGTATAGCAATCAGCCCCAGCATTTT
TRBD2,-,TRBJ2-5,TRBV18,CASSFGGRGGQETQYF,TGTGCCAGCTCATTCGGCGGGAGGGGAGGCCAAGAGACCCAGTACTTC
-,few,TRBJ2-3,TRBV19,CASSIGFWGRSTDTQYF,TGTGCCAGTAGTATAGGTTTTTGGGGGCGAAGCACAGATACGCAGTATTTT
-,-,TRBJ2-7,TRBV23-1,CASILDRAAYEQYF,-
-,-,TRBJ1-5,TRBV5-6,CASTQGPYSNQPQHF,TGTGCCAGCACCCAGGGACCGTATAGCAATCAGCCCCAGCATTTT
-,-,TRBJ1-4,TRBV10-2,CASSEAGPNEKLFF,TGCGCCAGCAGTGAGGCCGGGCCTAATGAAAAACTGTTTTTT
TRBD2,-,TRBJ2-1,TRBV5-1,CASSPSGGAGEGFSYNEQFF,TGCGCCAGCAGCCCCTCGGGGGGAGCGGGAGAGGGTTTCTCCTACAATGAGCAGTTCTTC
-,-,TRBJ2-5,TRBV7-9,CASSSRLGGETQYF,TGTGCCAGCAGCTCCAGACTAGGGGGAGAGACCCAGTACTTC
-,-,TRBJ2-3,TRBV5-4,CASSLRDGTDTQYF,TGTGCCAGCAGCCTGAGGGACGGCACAGATACGCAGTATTTT
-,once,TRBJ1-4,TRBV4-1,CASSQDLEAGPNEKLFF,TGCGCCAGCAGCCAAGACCTTGAGGCAGGGCCAAATGAAAAACTGTTTTTT
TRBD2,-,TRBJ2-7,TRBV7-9,CASSLELAGGPIYEQYF,TGTGCCAGCAGCTTAGAACTAGCGGGGGGCCCAATCTACGAGCAGTACTTC
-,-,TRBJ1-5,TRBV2,CASSEGRGRSNQPQHF,TGTGCCAGCAGTGAAGGTAGGGGTCGAAGCAATCAGCCCCAGCATTTT
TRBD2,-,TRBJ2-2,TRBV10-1,CASSEAGGRKIGELFF,TGCGCCAGCAGTGAGGCCGGCGGGAGAAAGATCGGGGAGCTGTTTTTT
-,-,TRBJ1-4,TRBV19,CASNDRINEKLFF,TGTGCCAGTAACGACAGAATTAATGAAAAACTGTTTTTT
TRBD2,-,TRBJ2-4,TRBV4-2,CASSQDASGGALLAKNIQYF,TGTGCCAGCAGCCAAGATGCTAGCGGGGGGGCTTTACTAGCCAAAAACATTCAGTACTTC
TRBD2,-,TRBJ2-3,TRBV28,CASSLYSGRTDTQYF,TGTGCCAGCAGTCTCTACAGCGGGAGAACAGATACGCAGTATTTT
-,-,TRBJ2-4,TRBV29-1,CSVVYAGANIQYF,TGCAGCGTTGTCTACGCGGGGGCAAACATTCAGTACTTC
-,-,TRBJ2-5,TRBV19,CASSLKGETQYF,TGTGCCAGTAGTCTTAAGGGGGAGACCCAGTACTTC
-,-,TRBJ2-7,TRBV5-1,CASSFGSGEGYEQYF,TGCGCCAGCAGCTTTGGGAGCGGCGAAGGCTACGAGCAGTACTTC
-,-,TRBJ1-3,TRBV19,CASSIAGFSGNTIYF,TGTGCCAGTAGTATCGCTGGATTCTCTGGAAACACCATATATTTT
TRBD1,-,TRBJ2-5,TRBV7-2,CASSLAGQGVQETQYF,TGTGCCAGCAGCTTAGCGGGACAGGGTGTTCAGGAGACCCAGTACTTC